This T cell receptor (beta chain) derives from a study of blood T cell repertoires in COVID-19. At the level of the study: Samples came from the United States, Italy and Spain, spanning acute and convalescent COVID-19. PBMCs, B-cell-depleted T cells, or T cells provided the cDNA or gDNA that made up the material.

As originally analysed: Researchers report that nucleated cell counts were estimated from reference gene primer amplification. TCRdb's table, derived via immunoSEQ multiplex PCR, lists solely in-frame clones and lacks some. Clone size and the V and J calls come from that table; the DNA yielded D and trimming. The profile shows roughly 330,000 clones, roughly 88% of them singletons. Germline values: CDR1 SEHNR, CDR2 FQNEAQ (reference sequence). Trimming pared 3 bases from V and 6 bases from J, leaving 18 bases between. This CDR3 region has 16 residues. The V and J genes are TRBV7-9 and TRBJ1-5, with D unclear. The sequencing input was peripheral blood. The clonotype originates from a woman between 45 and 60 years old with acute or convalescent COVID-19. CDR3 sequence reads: CASSFVAGRRSQPQHF. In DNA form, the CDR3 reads TGTGCCAGCAGCTTTGTAGCGGGGAGGCGGAGTCAGCCCCAGCATTTT.